This T cell receptor (beta chain) was sequenced for a study of spatial heterogeneity in lung cancer. Study-wide context: Detection consistently yielded more beta chains than alpha chains. Averaged across combinations, each unique TCR and UMI pairing appeared more than ten times in raw reads, which were uncorrected.

The time point was: sample taken at primary tumor resection. Unsorted whole RNA from tumor, nontumor lung or frozen PBMC underwent sequencing. A total of approximately 70 untreated early-stage non-small cell lung cancer patients served as donors. TCRdb re-analysed the 5' RACE reads in MiXCR, keeping a single row per CDR3 protein. The sample has about 22,000 distinct CDR3 sequences, about 4.5% seen once. This clonotype was detected many times. Trimming cost V 3 bases and J 7 bases; bases outside gene matches: 7. The germline gives CDR1 SEHNR, CDR2 FQNEAQ (reference sequence). The CDR3 is made up of 15 amino acids.

The rearrangement uses TRBV7-9 and TRBJ2-1, with 9 bases identical to TRBD1. Specimen: PBMCs, collected at surgery. The sequence was collected from a male donor with early-stage non-small cell lung cancer. The chain's CDR3 is CASSFPDRGGNEQFF. DNA of the CDR3: TGTGCCAGCAGCTTCCCGGACAGGGGAGGGAATGAGCAGTTCTTC.